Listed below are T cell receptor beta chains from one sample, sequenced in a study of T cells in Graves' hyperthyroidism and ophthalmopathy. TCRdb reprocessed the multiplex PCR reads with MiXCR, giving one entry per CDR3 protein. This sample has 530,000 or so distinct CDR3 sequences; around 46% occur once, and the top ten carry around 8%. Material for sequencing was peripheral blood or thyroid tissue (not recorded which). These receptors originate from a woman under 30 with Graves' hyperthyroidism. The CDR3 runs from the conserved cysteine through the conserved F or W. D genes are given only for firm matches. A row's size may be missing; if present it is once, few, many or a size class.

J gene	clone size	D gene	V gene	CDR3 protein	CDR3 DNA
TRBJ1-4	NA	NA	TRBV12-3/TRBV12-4	CASTSIWATNEELFF	TGTGCCAGCACCAGTATTTGGGCAACTAATGAAGAACTGTTTTTT
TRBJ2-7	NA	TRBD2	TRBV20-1	CSARDSGLVDDEQYF	TGCAGTGCTAGAGATAGCGGGCTGGTAGATGACGAGCAGTACTTC
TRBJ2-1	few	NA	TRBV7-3	CASSLRFMGWGYNEQFF	TGTGCCAGCAGCTTAAGGTTTATGGGTTGGGGCTACAATGAGCAGTTCTTC
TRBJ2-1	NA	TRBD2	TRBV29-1	CSVARRLAGHEQFF	TGCAGCGTTGCCCGTCGACTAGCGGGACATGAGCAGTTCTTC
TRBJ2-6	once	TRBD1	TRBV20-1	CSAANYRGAGANVLTF	TGCAGTGCGGCGAATTACAGGGGGGCTGGGGCCAACGTCCTGACTTTC
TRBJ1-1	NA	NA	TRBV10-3	CAISEVEGINTEAFF	TGTGCCATCAGTGAGGTGGAGGGGATAAACACTGAAGCTTTCTTT
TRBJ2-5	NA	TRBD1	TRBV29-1	CSAQNPRQGETQYF	TGCAGCGCCCAAAACCCCCGACAGGGGGAGACCCAGTACTTC
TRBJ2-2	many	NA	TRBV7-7	CASSSHTGSANTGELFF	TGTGCTAGCAGCTCACACACAGGGTCGGCGAACACCGGGGAGCTGTTTTTT
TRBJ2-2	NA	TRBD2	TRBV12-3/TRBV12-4	CASSLGLAWTGELFF	TGTGCCAGCAGTTTAGGACTAGCGTGGACCGGGGAGCTGTTTTTT
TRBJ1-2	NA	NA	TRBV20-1	CSANDRGYTF	TGCAGTGCTAATGATCGAGGCTACACCTTC
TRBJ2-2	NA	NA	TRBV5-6	CASSPALAYFTGELFF	TGTGCCAGCAGTCCGGCCTTAGCTTATTTCACCGGGGAGCTGTTTTTT
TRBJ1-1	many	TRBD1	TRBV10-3	CAISPGQVNTEAFF	TGTGCCATCAGTCCCGGACAGGTGAACACTGAAGCTTTCTTT
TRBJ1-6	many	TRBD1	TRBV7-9	CASQPTGSSPLHF	TGTGCCAGCCAACCGACAGGGAGTTCACCCCTCCACTTT
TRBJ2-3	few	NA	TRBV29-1	CSVEAGEMTDTQYF	TGCAGCGTTGAAGCGGGAGAAATGACAGATACGCAGTATTTT
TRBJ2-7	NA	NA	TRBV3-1	CASSQVSLSYEQYF	TGTGCCAGCAGCCAAGTAAGCTTATCCTACGAGCAGTACTTC
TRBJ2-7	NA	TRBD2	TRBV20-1	CSASGGGTSIYF	TGCAGTGCTAGTGGGGGTGGGACTAGCATTTACTTC
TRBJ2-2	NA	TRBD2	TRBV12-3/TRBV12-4	CASTSRLAGGDTGELFF	TGTGCCAGCACCTCTAGACTAGCGGGAGGAGACACCGGGGAGCTGTTTTTT
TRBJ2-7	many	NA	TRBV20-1	CSARDFLYEQYF	TGCAGTGCTAGAGATTTCCTCTACGAGCAGTACTTC
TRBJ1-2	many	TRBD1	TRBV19	CASWGQGYGYTF	TGTGCCAGTTGGGGACAGGGCTATGGCTACACCTTC
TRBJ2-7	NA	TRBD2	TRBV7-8	CASSLAWTSGSIDEQYF	TGTGCCAGCAGCTTAGCCTGGACTAGCGGGAGTATCGACGAGCAGTACTTC
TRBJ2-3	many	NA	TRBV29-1	CSVAWRYTDTQYF	TGCAGCGTTGCTTGGAGGTACACAGATACGCAGTATTTT
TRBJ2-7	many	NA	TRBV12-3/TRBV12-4	CASSHGRPGNEQYF	TGTGCCAGCAGCCACGGCAGGCCAGGCAACGAGCAGTACTTC
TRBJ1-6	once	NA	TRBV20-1	CSARDRYGNSPLHF	TGCAGTGCTAGAGATCGGTATGGGAATTCACCCCTCCACTTT
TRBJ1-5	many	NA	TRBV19	CASDALNQPQHF	TGTGCCAGCGACGCCTTGAATCAGCCCCAGCATTTT